A single sample is the source of the 28 T cell receptor beta chains below, sequenced in a study of shared clonotypes between healthy human individuals. TCRdb's copy holds only in-frame clones and misses some; the assay was immunoSEQ multiplex PCR. Counted here are approximately 460,000 clones, about 74% occurring once; the ten biggest clones make up more than 10%. Sample: PBMCs. These TCRs come from a woman aged 35 to 49 in good health. Some clones in this sample may be carry-over from other donors' samples.

This clone was picked up one time. The chain joins TRBV27 to TRBJ2-7; 10 nucleotides match TRBD2. The CDR3 is made up of 15 amino acids. Germline CDR1 and CDR2: MNHEY and SMNVEV (reference sequence). The V gene end was trimmed by 3 bases and the J gene end by 2 bases; junction bases not matched to a gene: 4. CDR3 coding DNA: TGTGCCAGCAGTTTGACTAGCGGGCCGGCCTACGAGCAGTACTTC. The encoded protein is CASSLTSGPAYEQYF.

Note on this clone: Given a much more abundant clone one base away, this may be a read error. The rearrangement links TRBV6-1 to TRBJ2-7; D may be TRBD2 (6 bases). The V gene's germline CDR1 is MNHNS and CDR2 SASEGT. Trimming cost V 5 bases and J 4 bases, with 18 bases left between them. CDR3 length equals 15 residues. The CDR3 protein is CASSKGTSWSYEQYF. The CDR3 DNA is TGTGCCAGCAGTAAAGGCACTAGCTGGAGTTACGAGCAGTACTTC.

This clone was seen a handful of times. The V and J genes are TRBV5-6 and TRBJ2-5; D is perhaps TRBD2 (5 bases). Germline V gives CDR1 SGHDT, CDR2 YYEEEE. This CDR3 is built from 11 residues. The V end lost 3 bases, the J end lost 9 bases, and 9 bases lay between the germline ends. In DNA form, the CDR3 reads TGTGCCAGCAGCTCTGCGAGGGCCCAGTACTTC. Protein: CASSSARAQYF.

The genes are TRBV10-3 and TRBJ2-1, with 14 bases that match TRBD2. The CDR3 totals 15 residues. Germline loops: CDR1 ENHRY, CDR2 SYGVKD. J gave up 12 bases and V 10 bases, and 14 bases lay outside the gene matches. This CDR3 is CATNSGLAGVWWQFF. As DNA, the CDR3 is TGTGCCACCAATTCGGGACTAGCGGGAGTGTGGTGGCAGTTCTTC.

This clone has more than one count but fewer than ten. The genes are TRBV30 and TRBJ1-6, with a tentative D call TRBD1 (5 bases). The CDR3 has 15 residues. Germline-derived CDR1 and CDR2 are GTSNPN and SVGIG (reference sequence). Trimming pared 8 bases from V and 0 bases from J, leaving 14 bases between. The CDR3 sequence: CARRDGSSYNSPLHF. In DNA form, the CDR3 reads TGTGCCCGCCGGGACGGTAGCTCCTATAATTCACCCCTCCACTTT. Using reference TRBV30 and TRBJ1-6 for the parts outside the CDR3, the full variable domain is SQTIHQWPATLVQPVGSPLSLECTVEGTSNPNLYWYRQAAGRGLQLLFYSVGIGQISSEVPQNLSASRPQDRQFILSSKKLLLSDSGFYLCARRDGSSYNSPLHFGNGTRLTVT.

Worth noting for this clone: A read error is the likely source, as a far larger clone sits one nucleotide away. V gene TRBV4-2 combines with J gene TRBJ1-2, with TRBD1 matching over 11 bases. Germline V gene sequence: CDR1 LGHNA, CDR2 YNFKEQ. The CDR3 has 16 amino acids. Here the CDR3 DNA reads TGTGCCAGCAGCCAAGATGGGACAGGGGGTACGTATGGCTACATCTTC. Encoded protein: CASSQDGTGGTYGYIF.

The CDR3 sequence: CASSGAYEQYF. The CDR3 DNA follows: TGTGCCAGCAGTGGGGCCTACGAGCAGTACTTC. The rearrangement joins TRBV28 to TRBJ2-7, with D uncertain. The CDR3 consists of 11 residues. Germline V CDR1 and CDR2: MDHEN, SYDVKM. Trimming took off 5 bases at V and 2 bases at J, with 4 bases between the two ends. The full variable domain, completed using reference TRBV28 and TRBJ2-7, is DVKVTQSSRYLVKRTGEKVFLECVQDMDHENMFWYRQDPGLGLRLIYFSYDVKMKEKGDIPEGYSVSREKKERFSLILESASTNQTSMYLCASSGAYEQYFGPGTRLTVT.

J is TRBJ2-7 and V is TRBV29-1; perhaps D is TRBD1 or TRBD2 (6 bases each). The CDR3 is 12 residues long. Germline assignment: CDR1 SQVTM and CDR2 ANQGSEA. The V and J ends lost 6 bases and 3 bases respectively, with 12 bases between them. The CDR3 DNA is TGCAGCGTGGGAGGACAGAACTACGAGCAGTACTTC. Translation: CSVGGQNYEQYF.

Of note for this clone: Other DNA sequences of this sample code for an identical CDR3. The chain uses TRBV28 and TRBJ2-7; D unresolved. Germline V gene data show CDR1 as MDHEN and CDR2 as SYDVKM. With 5 bases removed from V and 0 bases from J, the gap between germline ends came to 2 bases. CDR3 size: 11 residues. CDR3 sequence (DNA): TGTGCCAGCAGTAGCTCCTACGAGCAGTACTTC. It codes for CASSSSYEQYF. The complete variable domain, with remaining parts taken from reference TRBV28 and TRBJ2-7, reads DVKVTQSSRYLVKRTGEKVFLECVQDMDHENMFWYRQDPGLGLRLIYFSYDVKMKEKGDIPEGYSVSREKKERFSLILESASTNQTSMYLCASSSSYEQYFGPGTRLTVT.

V usage is TRBV2 and J usage is TRBJ2-7; the match to TRBD1 covers 10 bases. With 3 bases clipped from V and 7 bases from J, the junction kept 6 bases outside the gene matches. Per the germline V gene, CDR1 is SNHLY and CDR2 is FYNNEI. This CDR3 is 14 amino acids long. This CDR3 is CASSDRQGAGEQYF. The CDR3 DNA follows: TGTGCCAGCAGTGACCGACAGGGGGCTGGTGAGCAGTACTTC.

As concerns this clone: The junction departs from the called germline gene at one end, perhaps through a read error. The chain has TRBV7-2 and TRBJ2-1, with 8 positions matching TRBD1. In germline, CDR1 is SGHTA, CDR2 FQGNSA. The CDR3 length is 14 residues. CDR3 amino acids: CASSLGRQGNERFF. The CDR3 DNA reads TGTGCCAGCAGCTTAGGCCGACAGGGGAATGAGCGGTTCTTC.

CDR3 protein: CASSPPDRAGYTF. The CDR3 nucleotides read TGTGCCAGCTCACCACCCGACAGGGCTGGCTACACCTTC. The chain couples TRBV18 to TRBJ1-2; TRBD1 matches at 7 bases. Looked up from germline, CDR1 is KGHSH and CDR2 is LQKENI. CDR3 length equals 13 residues. V was pared by 0 bases and J by 7 bases, with 2 bases of the junction left unmatched.

This clone was observed at least ten times. The chain uses TRBV7-6 and TRBJ2-2; 7 bases align to TRBD1. The length of the CDR3 is 14 residues. Looked up from germline, CDR1 is SGHVS and CDR2 is FNYEAQ. Trimming cost V 7 bases and J 1 base; bases outside gene matches: 3. The CDR3 sequence: CASTWTGNTGELFF. For the CDR3, the DNA is TGTGCCAGCACCTGGACAGGGAACACCGGGGAGCTGTTTTTT.

This clone has a count of ten or more. The chain couples TRBV4-3 to TRBJ1-1; D gene uncertain. Trimming removed 0 bases from V and 8 bases from J, with 10 bases in between. Germline CDR1 is LGHNA and CDR2 is YSLEER. CDR3 length: 13 amino acids. CDR3 nucleotide sequence: TGCGCCAGCAGCCAAGATGGCGGAAGAGAAGCTTTCTTT. It codes for CASSQDGGREAFF.

Concerning this clone itself: The same CDR3 is also encoded by other DNA sequences in this sample. The rearrangement links TRBV9 to TRBJ1-3, with 7 bases matching TRBD1. Germline V CDR1 and CDR2: SGDLS, YYNGEE. This CDR3 spans 13 amino acids. V was clipped by 4 bases and J by 4 bases; unmatched bases: 2. Written as DNA, the CDR3 is TGTGCCAGCAGCTCCAGGGGGGGAAACACCATATATTTT. Translating it yields CASSSRGGNTIYF.

The CDR3 spells CASSGTSGGHSYEQYF. The CDR3 DNA reads as TGTGCCAGCAGTGGAACTAGCGGGGGTCACTCCTACGAGCAGTACTTC. The V call is TRBV6-6, the J call TRBJ2-7, with TRBD2 identical over 11 bases. CDR3 size: 16 residues. Per germline, CDR1 MNHNY and CDR2 SVGAGI (reference sequence). The V and J ends lost 5 bases and 0 bases, in that order; junction bases with no gene match: 6.

This rearrangement joins TRBV5-4 to TRBJ2-7, with 11 bases that match TRBD2. The germline CDR1 and CDR2 sequences are SGHNT and YYREEE (reference sequence). The CDR3 is made up of 16 amino acids. V lost 4 bases to trimming and J lost 7 bases; unmatched junction nucleotides: 13. CDR3 bases: TGTGCCAGCAGCCTCGCCTTAGCGGGAGGGCCCGGTGAGCAGTACTTC. It codes for CASSLALAGGPGEQYF.

V usage is TRBV5-4 and J usage is TRBJ2-3; 7 nucleotides line up with TRBD1. V lost 5 bases and J lost 2; bases outside the gene matches: 8. The CDR3 length is 15 residues. Germline CDR1 and CDR2: SGHNT and YYREEE (reference sequence). The CDR3 DNA reads as TGTGCCAGCAGTTTTGACAGGGAAGCCACAGATACGCAGTATTTT. It translates to CASSFDREATDTQYF.

This chain connects TRBV11-2 to TRBJ2-2, with a tentative D call TRBD2 (6 bases). Germline CDR1 is SGHAT and CDR2 is FQNNGV. The V gene lost 6 bases and the J gene lost 0 bases, with 11 bases spanning the gap. CDR3 size: 15 residues. The CDR3 DNA follows: TGTGCCAGCAGGGGACTGGGGGCGAACACCGGGGAGCTGTTTTTT. The encoded protein is CASRGLGANTGELFF.

This clone was observed once. CDR3 in amino acids: CASSEYRGGNTQYF. The CDR3 DNA sequence: TGTGCCAGCAGCGAGTACCGTGGGGGAAATACGCAGTATTTT. V gene TRBV5-4 combines with J gene TRBJ2-3; D may match TRBD1 or TRBD2 (5 bases each). CDR1 is SGHNT and CDR2 is YYREEE in the germline V gene (reference sequence). The CDR3 is 14 residues long. The V end was cut by 4 bases, the J end by 7 bases, with 16 bases between.

The gene calls are TRBV29-1 and TRBJ1-2, with TRBD1 matching over 9 bases. CDR3 length: 15 residues. V shed 3 bases and J 10 bases; nucleotides not matched to a gene: 15. The germline CDR1 and CDR2 sequences are SQVTM and ANQGSEA. The CDR3 sequence is CSVERDRATSSHYTF. The DNA of the CDR3 is TGCAGCGTTGAGAGGGACAGGGCCACTTCTAGCCACTACACCTTC.

The gene calls are TRBV6-1 and TRBJ1-3; D uncertain. V lost 1 base to trimming and J lost 4 bases, with 11 bases between them. The CDR3 extends over 15 amino acids. Per the germline V gene, CDR1 is MNHNS and CDR2 is SASEGT. The CDR3 spells CASSEGEVGGNTIYF. For the CDR3, the DNA is TGTGCCAGCAGTGAAGGGGAGGTCGGAGGAAACACCATATATTTT.

The chain carries TRBV2 and TRBJ2-7; D call uncertain. Germline V gene sequence: CDR1 SNHLY, CDR2 FYNNEI. This CDR3 is built from 12 residues. V lost 6 bases and J 3 bases, leaving 9 bases between the germline ends. CDR3 loop: CASRERSYEQYF. DNA of the CDR3: TGTGCCAGCAGGGAGAGGAGCTACGAGCAGTACTTC.

The chain recombines TRBV2 with TRBJ1-1; the D is unclear. CDR3 length equals 14 residues. Deletions cut 6 bases from V and 5 bases from J, with 16 bases between. CDR1 and CDR2 from the germline V gene are SNHLY and FYNNEI. The CDR3 region has the DNA TGTGCCAGCAGGGACCACGGGTACGCAACTGAAGCTTTCTTT. Its protein is CASRDHGYATEAFF. Full variable domain (remainder filled in from reference TRBV2 and TRBJ1-1): EPEVTQTPSHQVTQMGQEVILRCVPISNHLYFYWYRQILGQKVEFLVSFYNNEISEKSEIFDDQFSVERPDGSNFTLKIRSTKLEDSAMYFCASRDHGYATEAFFGQGTRLTVV.

The gene calls are TRBV6-6 and TRBJ2-3, with TRBD2 identical over 9 bases. Germline CDR1 is MNHNY and CDR2 is SVGAGI (reference sequence). CDR3 length equals 15 residues. With 4 bases clipped from V and 4 bases from J, the junction kept 6 bases outside the gene matches. CDR3 nucleotides: TGTGCCAGCAGTTTTAGCGGGAGAGGGGCAGATACGCAGTATTTT. It translates to CASSFSGRGADTQYF.

In regard to this clone: With only one base between it and a far larger clone, this is likely a read error. This rearrangement joins TRBV30 to TRBJ2-1; no definite D call. Looked up from germline, CDR1 is GTSNPN and CDR2 is SVGIG (reference sequence). V shed 6 bases and J shed 8 bases, with 17 bases lying between them. The CDR3 contains 13 residues. The CDR3 protein is CACTRASYDEQFF. Here the CDR3 DNA reads TGTGCCTGTACAAGGGCTAGTTACGATGAGCAGTTCTTC.

The J gene is TRBJ2-1, the V gene TRBV13, with no clear D. Germline lookup yields CDR1 PRHDT and CDR2 FYEKMQ (reference sequence). V was pared by 0 bases and J by 9 bases, with 9 bases between. There are 13 residues in the CDR3. CDR3 nucleotides: TGTGCCAGCAGCTTAGGTCGGGCACGTGAGCAGTTCTTC. This translates into CASSLGRAREQFF.

This clone was recorded only once. The chain has TRBV29-1 and TRBJ2-7, with 10 bases lining up with TRBD1. The CDR3 is 13 amino acids. The V segment lost 6 bases and the J segment 2 bases; nucleotides outside the gene matches: 4. From germline, CDR1 is SQVTM and CDR2 ANQGSEA. The CDR3 nucleotides read TGCAGCGTCGCCGGACAGGGGGCCTACGAGCAGTACTTC. It encodes CSVAGQGAYEQYF.